These T cell receptor beta chains were read from a single sample in a study of neurological immune-mediated disorders. TCRdb processed the 5' RACE reads anew with MiXCR; each CDR3 protein has one entry. The profile shows tens of thousands of distinct CDR3 sequences, 4% to 6% of them singletons. The sequenced sample consisted of PBMCs. Receptors originate from a young man with multiple sclerosis. Each CDR3 is given with its conserved first and last residue. The order of the fields is D gene, J gene, V gene, clone size, CDR3 protein, CDR3 DNA. D genes are given only for firm matches. Clone size, where shown, is once, few, many, or a class for clones that have expanded.

NA TRBJ1-3 TRBV7-8 NA CASSPTWGGGHSGNTIYF TGTGCCAGCAGCCCTACCTGGGGGGGGGGCCACTCTGGAAACACCATATATTTT
NA TRBJ1-1 TRBV7-2 many CASSFGTSGAEAFF TGTGCCAGCAGCTTCGGGACTTCGGGCGCTGAAGCTTTCTTT
NA TRBJ2-1 TRBV7-9 few CASSLSPLGGFF TGTGCCAGCAGCTTATCCCCGCTTGGGGGGTTCTTC
NA TRBJ2-3 TRBV20-1 many CSASLMNTQYF TGCAGTGCTAGTCTGATGAATACGCAGTATTTT
TRBD2 TRBJ2-7 TRBV5-1 many CASSFRLAGAEQYF TGCGCCAGCAGCTTTCGGCTAGCGGGAGCCGAGCAGTACTTC
TRBD1 TRBJ1-1 TRBV5-1 many CASSSPGGTEAFF TGCGCCAGCAGCTCTCCAGGGGGGACTGAAGCTTTCTTT
TRBD2 TRBJ2-7 TRBV20-1 many CSARDLLASGRASSYEQYF TGCAGTGCTAGAGATCTTTTGGCTAGCGGGAGGGCTAGCTCCTACGAGCAGTACTTC
NA TRBJ1-3 TRBV20-1 NA CSASGLNSGKTMYF TGCAGTGCTAGTGGACTTAACTCTGGAAAAACCATGTATTTT
TRBD1 TRBJ2-1 TRBV25-1 many CASSAQGDRGWF TGTGCCAGCAGTGCTCAAGGGGACAGGGGATGGTTC
TRBD1 TRBJ2-7 TRBV7-2 NA CASSSQTGAAYEQYF TGTGCCAGCAGCTCACAGACAGGGGCTGCTTACGAGCAGTACTTC